The clone carrying this T cell receptor beta chain appeared once. Between the trimmed V and J ends, which lost 5 bases and 0 bases, there was a span of 20 bases. The CDR3 runs to 17 residues. CDR1 MDHEN and CDR2 SYDVKM come from the germline V gene. This specimen comes from a study of blood T cell repertoires in COVID-19. Generated by immunoSEQ multiplex PCR, the TCRdb table keeps only in-frame clones and is missing some. The sample holds approximately 360,000 clones; around 87% are singletons and the top ten take roughly 2%. The origin of this receptor is a man aged 35-49 years in a cohort exposed to, infected with or recovered from COVID-19 (not recorded which). The rearrangement uses TRBV28 and TRBJ2-7; D perhaps matches TRBD2 (6 bases). Source material: PBMCs or T cells enriched from blood (not recorded which). CDR3 protein: CASSIPLAAGSSYEQYF. CDR3 nucleotide sequence: TGTGCCAGCAGTATACCCTTAGCGGCAGGGAGCTCCTACGAGCAGTACTTC.